The text below deals with one T cell receptor beta chain. Trimming removed 7 bases from V and 3 bases from J; junction bases left unmatched: 11. Looked up from germline, CDR1 is LNHDA and CDR2 is SQIVND (reference sequence). The CDR3 contains 16 residues. Libraries were prepared by immunoSEQ multiplex PCR; TCRdb keeps only in-frame clonotypes and omits some of them. The sample has about 97,000 clones, approximately 94% seen once. This entry is derived from a study of cytomegalovirus exposure and HLA in healthy donors. While the first cohort had hundreds of subjects, the donors belonged to the separate validation cohort of about 120 subjects.

Sequenced sample: PBMCs. The chain joins TRBV19 to TRBJ1-3, with TRBD1 matching 8 bases. The TCR was taken from a woman between 18 and 30 years old in good health and CMV-seronegative. CDR3 sequence: CASTMGDRGGGNTIYF. CDR3 nucleotide sequence: TGTGCCAGTACCATGGGAGACAGGGGCGGTGGAAACACCATATATTTT.